This paragraph covers one TCR beta chain sequence. The antigen is undetermined. Here immunoSEQ multiplex PCR was the method, and the copy in TCRdb shows in-frame clones only, minus some. Of 2 million to 2.5 million clones detected, more than 85% appear once; the ten largest clones hold 0.39%. This entry is derived from a study of shared clonotypes between healthy human individuals. Whole-study findings and limits: Represented genetic and exposure-history diversity was restricted by having few donors. Roughly 5% of naive CD4 clonotypes were shared across a handful of donors. Clonotypes which were not shared had lower generation probabilities than clonotypes that all four donors shared. Estimated clonotype richness was generally higher in naive than memory subsets.

Trimming left V 0 bases short and J 3 bases short, with 10 bases between. CDR3 length equals 15 residues. Germline values: CDR1 SGHNT, CDR2 YENEEA. This receptor was taken from a man younger than 35 in good health. Some clones in this sample may be carry-over from other donors' samples. The gene calls are TRBV11-3 and TRBJ2-3; D uncertain. Specimen: naive CD4+ T cells from PBMCs. As for subset: CD45RA+ positively selected. The CDR3 region is CASSLDSRVTDTQYF. CDR3 DNA sequence: TGTGCCAGCAGCTTAGATTCACGGGTGACAGATACGCAGTATTTT.